The 14 T cell receptor beta chains given below trace back to one sample, sequenced in a study of blood T cell repertoires in COVID-19. Only in-frame clones appear in the TCRdb table, and some are missing; sequencing was by immunoSEQ multiplex PCR. The table records 150,000 or so clones, about four fifths of them present only once. Sequencing was performed on peripheral blood. These receptors all stem from a man in his sixties with acute or convalescent COVID-19.

The gene calls are TRBV13 and TRBJ2-7; D may be TRBD2 (5 bases). V dropped 7 bases and J dropped 2 bases, with 15 bases sitting between them. CDR1 and CDR2 from the germline V gene are PRHDT and FYEKMQ (reference sequence). The CDR3 consists of 14 residues. The CDR3: CASNEGRAAYEQYF. The CDR3 coding sequence is TGTGCCAGCAACGAAGGGAGAGCGGCCTACGAGCAGTACTTC.

The chain links TRBV27 to TRBJ2-3; the match to TRBD1 covers 9 bases. The V gene's germline CDR1 is MNHEY and CDR2 SMNVEV (reference sequence). V lost 2 bases and J lost 0; bases outside the gene matches: 15. The CDR3 consists of 20 residues. The CDR3 reads CASSLGPEQGAVPSTDTQYF. CDR3 coding DNA: TGTGCCAGCAGTTTAGGTCCGGAACAGGGGGCTGTACCTAGCACAGATACGCAGTATTTT.

This clone was detected a few times. The chain carries TRBV30 and TRBJ1-1; perhaps TRBD1 as D (5 bases). Trimming cost V 3 bases and J 2 bases, with 13 bases left between them. This CDR3 contains 14 residues. The germline CDR1 and CDR2 sequences are GTSNPN and SVGIG (reference sequence). CDR3 loop: CAWRVHGTNTEAFF. The CDR3 nucleotides read TGTGCCTGGAGGGTACACGGGACTAACACTGAAGCTTTCTTT.

V usage is TRBV9 and J usage is TRBJ1-3; D uncertain. This CDR3 is built from 15 residues. Between the trimmed V and J ends, which lost 2 bases and 0 bases, there was a span of 9 bases. The germline gives CDR1 SGDLS, CDR2 YYNGEE. The CDR3 DNA sequence: TGTGCCAGCAGCGTTTGGAGGCACTCTGGAAACACCATATATTTT. It codes for CASSVWRHSGNTIYF.

This clone was detected only a few times. Other nucleotide sequences in the sample specify the same CDR3. In DNA, the CDR3 is TGTGCCAGCAGCCCCCGGACTAGCGGGAGGGGCAATGAGCAGTTCTTC. As protein: CASSPRTSGRGNEQFF. The chain combines TRBV7-2 with TRBJ2-1; TRBD2 aligns across 15 bases. The CDR3 is 16 residues long. The junction had 5 bases not matched to a gene; V was cut back by 5 bases and J by 6 bases. Germline CDR1 is SGHTA and CDR2 is FQGNSA.

The J gene is TRBJ2-5, the V gene TRBV5-1; 7 bases match TRBD1. The CDR3 has 14 residues. The V and J ends lost 4 bases and 4 bases, in that order; junction bases with no gene match: 7. Germline CDR1 is SGHRS and CDR2 is YFSETQ. CDR3 DNA: TGCGCCAGCAGCCCTCCGGCAGGGGGAGAGACCCAGTACTTC. Its protein is CASSPPAGGETQYF. Full variable domain (remainder filled in from reference TRBV5-1 and TRBJ2-5): KAGVTQTPRYLIKTRGQQVTLSCSPISGHRSVSWYQQTPGQGLQFLFEYFSETQRNKGNFPGRFSGRQFSNSRSEMNVSTLELGDSALYLCASSPPAGGETQYFGPGTRLLVL.

The chain employs TRBV4-2 and TRBJ2-7; the D gene is possibly TRBD2 (5 bases). Germline V lookup: CDR1 LGHNA, CDR2 YNFKEQ. Trimming pared 1 base from V and 2 bases from J, leaving 9 bases between. This CDR3 contains 14 residues. The CDR3 DNA is TGTGCCAGCAGCCAAGTCGGGAAACCCTACGAGCAGTACTTC. Encoded protein: CASSQVGKPYEQYF.

V gene TRBV25-1 combines with J gene TRBJ2-1, with TRBD2 matching 15 bases. Germline CDR1 reads MGHDK; CDR2 reads SYGVNS. The trim removed 3 bases at V and 10 bases at J, leaving 7 bases unmatched. The CDR3 has 16 residues. The CDR3 region has the DNA TGTGCCAGCAGTGAGGCCGGACTAGCGGGAGGGGGGGAGCAGTTCTTC. Translation: CASSEAGLAGGGEQFF.

V gene TRBV5-1 combines with J gene TRBJ1-2; tentatively, D is TRBD1 (5 bases). The V end lost 0 bases, the J end lost 8 bases, and 8 bases lay between the germline ends. The CDR3 extends over 12 amino acids. Germline V CDR1 and CDR2: SGHRS, YFSETQ. DNA of the CDR3: TGCGCCAGCAGCTTGGACAGGACCGGCTACACCTTC. Encoded protein: CASSLDRTGYTF.

The chain recombines TRBV6-5 with TRBJ1-6, with a tentative D call TRBD1 (6 bases). This CDR3 has 14 residues. V was cut by 6 bases and J by 4 bases, with 10 bases left in between. Germline V gene lookup returns CDR1 MNHEY and CDR2 SVGAGI. The CDR3 loop reads CASRATGYNSPLHF. As DNA, the CDR3 is TGTGCCAGCAGGGCGACAGGATATAATTCACCCCTCCACTTT.

This chain uses TRBV27 with TRBJ1-2, with 7 bases matching TRBD1. CDR3 length: 13 residues. Unmatched junction bases numbered 3, after V lost 6 bases and J lost 2 bases. Germline CDR1 and CDR2: MNHEY and SMNVEV (reference sequence). The CDR3 spells CASRPGQNYGYTF. The CDR3 DNA sequence: TGTGCCAGCAGGCCGGGACAGAACTATGGCTACACCTTC.

The chain combines TRBV6-5 with TRBJ1-5; a weak D match, TRBD1 (6 bases). In germline, CDR1 is MNHEY, CDR2 SVGAGI. The CDR3 runs 16 residues. Trimming took 4 bases from V and 5 from J, leaving 18 bases between them. The CDR3 protein is CASSSSTGRGDQPQHF. CDR3 coding DNA: TGTGCCAGCAGTTCCTCGACCGGGAGGGGGGATCAGCCCCAGCATTTT.

The chain couples TRBV5-1 to TRBJ1-3, with 7 positions matching TRBD1. The germline gives CDR1 SGHRS, CDR2 YFSETQ. CDR3 length: 15 amino acids. J was trimmed by 1 base and V by 0 bases; bases with no gene match: 1. CDR3 nucleotide sequence: TGCGCCAGCAGCTTGGTACAGGGGTCTGGAAACACCATATATTTT. This gives the protein CASSLVQGSGNTIYF.

CDR3 in DNA: TGTGCCAGCAGCCCCCCCGGGTACACTGAAGCTTTCTTT. Its translation: CASSPPGYTEAFF. V usage is TRBV5-5 and J usage is TRBJ1-1; D is undetermined. Germline CDR1 SGHKS, CDR2 YYEKEE (reference sequence). Trimming left V 4 bases short and J 3 bases short, with 10 bases between. The CDR3 sequence is 13 residues long.